Listed below are T cell receptor beta chains from one sample, sequenced in a study of blood T cells in healthy people across ages. TCRdb ran MiXCR on the 5' RACE reads and lists one entry per CDR3 protein. The repertoire has around 1.5 million distinct CDR3 sequences, 42% of them found once; the top ten carry roughly 7.7%. Sequencing used blood. The receptor set was obtained from a woman younger than 30 in good health. Each CDR3 is given with its conserved first and last residue. D genes are given only for firm matches. Clone size is not always given. Where it is, it says once, few, many or a class for expanded clones.

V: TRBV4-1; size: -; J: TRBJ1-5; D: -; CDR3: CASSQGTAQRQPQHF; DNA: TGCGCCAGCAGCCAAGGGACAGCCCAACGTCAGCCCCAGCATTTT
V: TRBV4-1; size: -; J: TRBJ2-1; D: -; CDR3: CASNGLGGGPQFF; DNA: TGCGCCAGCAACGGGCTAGGGGGAGGGCCCCAGTTCTTC
V: TRBV4-1; size: -; J: TRBJ1-2; D: TRBD1; CDR3: CASSQYSGTDIYGYTF; DNA: TGCGCCAGCAGCCAATACTCCGGGACAGACATCTATGGCTACACCTTC
V: TRBV20-1; size: few; J: TRBJ2-1; D: TRBD2; CDR3: CSALAPGGDNEQFF; DNA: TGCAGTGCGCTCGCCCCGGGGGGGGACAATGAGCAGTTCTTC
V: TRBV10-3; size: -; J: TRBJ2-6; D: TRBD1; CDR3: CAISEILTGGYGANVLTF; DNA: TGTGCCATCAGTGAGATATTGACAGGGGGGTATGGGGCCAACGTCCTGACTTTC
V: TRBV12-1; size: -; J: TRBJ2-1; D: -; CDR3: CASSFGTLEFF; DNA: TGTGCCAGCAGCTTCGGGACTCTAGAGTTCTTC
V: TRBV20-1; size: -; J: TRBJ2-1; D: -; CDR3: CSATIGLDEQFF; DNA: TGCAGTGCTACGATAGGACTGGATGAGCAGTTCTTC
V: TRBV20-1; size: -; J: TRBJ2-3; D: TRBD2; CDR3: CSASAEGREPLWGTDTQYF; DNA: TGCAGTGCCTCCGCTGAGGGGCGGGAGCCCCTCTGGGGCACAGATACGCAGTATTTT
V: TRBV29-1; size: -; J: TRBJ1-2; D: -; CDR3: CSAIERGHGYTF; DNA: TGCAGCGCTATAGAACGGGGGCATGGCTACACCTTC
V: TRBV3-1; size: -; J: TRBJ2-6; D: -; CDR3: CASSQEGPGANVLTF; DNA: TGTGCCAGCAGCCAAGAGGGTCCTGGGGCCAACGTCCTGACTTTC
V: TRBV12-3/TRBV12-4; size: -; J: TRBJ1-4; D: -; CDR3: CASSPFATNEKLFF; DNA: TGTGCCAGCAGTCCCTTTGCAACTAATGAAAAACTGTTTTTT
V: TRBV6-1; size: -; J: TRBJ1-2; D: -; CDR3: CASSFTPGVVRGYTF; DNA: TGTGCCAGCAGTTTTACACCAGGGGTTGTGCGGGGCTACACCTTC
V: TRBV11-2; size: -; J: TRBJ1-1; D: -; CDR3: CASSLGWQGLNTEAFF; DNA: TGTGCCAGCAGCTTAGGGTGGCAGGGGTTGAACACTGAAGCTTTCTTT
V: TRBV21-1; size: few; J: TRBJ2-5; D: -; CDR3: CASSAPRFRGWEQYF; DNA: TGTGCCAGCAGCGCCCCCCGTTTTAGAGGGTGGGAGCAGTACTTC
V: TRBV27; size: -; J: TRBJ1-2; D: -; CDR3: CASSPDGWQGNYGYTF; DNA: TGTGCCAGCAGTCCTGATGGGTGGCAGGGGAACTATGGCTACACCTTC
V: TRBV12-3/TRBV12-4; size: -; J: TRBJ1-2; D: TRBD1; CDR3: CASSRDREHYGYTF; DNA: TGTGCCAGCAGTAGGGACAGGGAACACTATGGCTACACCTTC
V: TRBV4-1; size: -; J: TRBJ1-2; D: -; CDR3: CASSRAGITSYGYTF; DNA: TGCGCCAGCAGCCGAGCAGGCATCACGAGCTATGGCTACACCTTC
V: TRBV29-1; size: -; J: TRBJ2-3; D: -; CDR3: CSVLATFVRLTSTDTQYF; DNA: TGCAGCGTACTCGCTACCTTTGTAAGGCTAACTAGCACAGATACGCAGTATTTT
V: TRBV10-3; size: few; J: TRBJ2-7; D: -; CDR3: CAISEGRALSYEQYF; DNA: TGTGCCATCAGTGAGGGAAGGGCCCTCTCCTACGAGCAGTACTTC
V: TRBV4-2; size: -; J: TRBJ2-5; D: -; CDR3: CASSQDMAGHETQYF; DNA: TGTGCCAGCAGCCAAGATATGGCAGGGCATGAGACCCAGTACTTC
V: TRBV2; size: -; J: TRBJ2-5; D: -; CDR3: CASSEASGLETQYF; DNA: TGTGCCAGCAGTGAAGCATCAGGGCTGGAGACCCAGTACTTC
V: TRBV9; size: many; J: TRBJ2-1; D: -; CDR3: CASSVGSNNEQFF; DNA: TGTGCCAGCAGCGTAGGATCTAACAATGAGCAGTTCTTC
V: TRBV7-9; size: -; J: TRBJ2-5; D: TRBD1; CDR3: CASSFLRDRGLLETQYF; DNA: TGTGCCAGCAGCTTTCTCCGGGACAGGGGGCTACTAGAGACCCAGTACTTC
V: TRBV7-9; size: -; J: TRBJ2-3; D: -; CDR3: CASSSATSTDTQYF; DNA: TGTGCCAGCAGCTCCGCTACTAGCACAGATACGCAGTATTTT
V: TRBV7-9; size: once; J: TRBJ2-1; D: -; CDR3: CASSSPGPADYNEQFF; DNA: TGTGCCAGCAGCTCCCCGGGACCAGCGGACTACAATGAGCAGTTCTTC
V: TRBV7-2; size: once; J: TRBJ1-5; D: -; CDR3: CASSLTGHSNQPQHF; DNA: TGTGCCAGCAGCTTAACTGGGCATAGCAATCAGCCCCAGCATTTT
V: TRBV20-1; size: -; J: TRBJ2-3; D: -; CDR3: CSASGQKNTDTQYF; DNA: TGCAGTGCTAGCGGGCAGAAGAACACAGATACGCAGTATTTT
V: TRBV5-1; size: -; J: TRBJ2-6; D: -; CDR3: CASSPDGASSGANVLTF; DNA: TGCGCCAGCAGCCCGGACGGAGCGAGCTCTGGGGCCAACGTCCTGACTTTC
V: TRBV5-5; size: -; J: TRBJ1-5; D: TRBD1; CDR3: CASSLRDRGNSNQPQHF; DNA: TGTGCCAGCAGCTTACGGGACAGGGGTAATAGCAATCAGCCCCAGCATTTT
V: TRBV29-1; size: -; J: TRBJ2-1; D: TRBD2; CDR3: CSVEEGTSGGSYNEQFF; DNA: TGCAGCGTTGAAGAGGGGACTAGCGGGGGATCCTACAATGAGCAGTTCTTC
V: TRBV20-1; size: few; J: TRBJ2-1; D: TRBD2; CDR3: CSASFSGTLEQFF; DNA: TGCAGTGCTAGCTTTAGCGGGACGCTTGAGCAGTTCTTC
V: TRBV9; size: -; J: TRBJ2-5; D: -; CDR3: CASSVGQRVWAQYF; DNA: TGTGCCAGCAGCGTAGGTCAGAGGGTCTGGGCCCAGTACTTC
V: TRBV10-3; size: -; J: TRBJ2-3; D: -; CDR3: CAISESSWGTTDTQYF; DNA: TGTGCCATCAGTGAGTCGAGTTGGGGAACAACAGATACGCAGTATTTT
V: TRBV7-9; size: -; J: TRBJ1-1; D: -; CDR3: CASAGRLNTEAFF; DNA: TGTGCCTCCGCTGGGCGGCTGAACACTGAAGCTTTCTTT
V: TRBV4-2; size: once; J: TRBJ2-2; D: -; CDR3: CASSQVIWRANTGELFF; DNA: TGTGCCAGCAGCCAAGTGATATGGCGGGCTAACACCGGGGAGCTGTTTTTT
V: TRBV27; size: few; J: TRBJ2-7; D: -; CDR3: CAIKATGEQYF; DNA: TGTGCCATCAAAGCTACGGGCGAGCAGTACTTC
V: TRBV20-1; size: -; J: TRBJ2-7; D: TRBD1; CDR3: CSANDRGSHEQYF; DNA: TGCAGTGCTAATGACAGGGGTAGCCACGAGCAGTACTTC
V: TRBV12-3/TRBV12-4; size: -; J: TRBJ2-5; D: -; CDR3: CASTPTGEGEQYF; DNA: TGTGCCAGCACCCCAACCGGAGAAGGTGAGCAGTACTTC
V: TRBV27; size: few; J: TRBJ2-3; D: TRBD2; CDR3: CASRIGLAASTDTQYF; DNA: TGTGCCAGCAGAATTGGACTAGCGGCTAGCACAGATACGCAGTATTTT
V: TRBV20-1; size: -; J: TRBJ2-3; D: TRBD2; CDR3: CSAIGLADSTDTQYF; DNA: TGCAGTGCTATTGGACTAGCGGATAGCACAGATACGCAGTATTTT
V: TRBV5-1; size: many; J: TRBJ1-1; D: -; CDR3: CASSFRMNTEAFF; DNA: TGCGCCAGCAGCTTCCGCATGAACACTGAAGCTTTCTTT
V: TRBV20-1; size: -; J: TRBJ2-3; D: -; CDR3: CSARLGGSTDTQYF; DNA: TGCAGTGCTAGACTTGGCGGGAGCACAGATACGCAGTATTTT
V: TRBV6-5; size: -; J: TRBJ2-7; D: -; CDR3: CASSIADSSYNEQYF; DNA: TGTGCCAGCAGTATAGCGGATAGCTCCTACAATGAGCAGTACTTC
V: TRBV20-1; size: few; J: TRBJ2-3; D: TRBD2; CDR3: CSASTGGSGPWYF; DNA: TGCAGTGCTAGCACTGGCGGGAGCGGCCCTTGGTATTTT
V: TRBV28; size: -; J: TRBJ2-7; D: TRBD2; CDR3: CASSPGLAFSYNEQYF; DNA: TGTGCCAGCAGCCCGGGACTAGCCTTCTCCTACAATGAGCAGTACTTC
V: TRBV4-1; size: -; J: TRBJ2-1; D: -; CDR3: CASSQGKLETQFF; DNA: TGCGCCAGCAGCCAAGGGAAGTTAGAGACCCAGTTCTTC
V: TRBV20-1; size: -; J: TRBJ2-7; D: TRBD1; CDR3: CSASRGQGVYEQYF; DNA: TGCAGTGCTAGCCGCGGACAGGGGGTCTACGAGCAGTACTTC
V: TRBV7-2; size: -; J: TRBJ2-5; D: TRBD1; CDR3: CASSLEQGGETQYF; DNA: TGTGCCAGCAGCTTAGAACAGGGGGGAGAGACCCAGTACTTC
V: TRBV6-2/TRBV6-3; size: few; J: TRBJ2-1; D: TRBD2; CDR3: CASSHYGTSGGLDYNEQFF; DNA: TGTGCCAGCAGTCACTACGGGACTAGCGGGGGGTTAGATTACAATGAGCAGTTCTTC